These 10 T cell receptor beta chains share one sample of origin, sequenced in a study of OX40 agonist ivuxolimab in advanced cancers. Data came from immunoSEQ multiplex PCR; TCRdb stores just in-frame clones and leaves some out. The repertoire consists of 20,000 to 30,000 clones, with roughly 70% occurring once and the leading ten covering more than 11%. The sample was CD4+ or CD8+ T cells sorted from blood, taken in a trial of the OX40 agonist ivuxolimab. These receptors were taken from an adult with an advanced solid tumor such as melanoma, head and neck, liver or kidney cancer.

The chain carries TRBV5-1 and TRBJ1-2; 9 bases line up with TRBD1. CDR1 is SGHRS and CDR2 is YFSETQ in the germline V gene. V shed 6 bases, J shed 1 base, and the junction held 7 bases outside the gene matches. The CDR3 loop spans 15 amino acids. DNA for the CDR3: TGCGCCAGCACCTCCGGGACAGGGAGTAACTATGGCTACACCTTC. This encodes CASTSGTGSNYGYTF.

V is TRBV5-5 and J is TRBJ2-5; 8 bases are a match to TRBD1. This CDR3 has 13 amino acids. V trimming: 2 bases; J trimming: 5 bases; junction bases outside the gene matches: 2. Germline assignment: CDR1 SGHKS and CDR2 YYEKEE (reference sequence). The CDR3 bases are TGTGCCAGCAGCTTTCGGACAGGGGAGACCCAGTACTTC. This gives the protein CASSFRTGETQYF.

V usage is TRBV27 and J usage is TRBJ1-6, with 8 nucleotides matching TRBD1. The CDR3 has 18 residues. Germline V gene data show CDR1 as MNHEY and CDR2 as SMNVEV (reference sequence). Losses at the gene ends were 8 bases for V and 0 bases for J; bases not matched to a gene: 12. The chain's CDR3 is CASRARQGMSSYNSPLHF. The CDR3 nucleotides are TGTGCCAGCCGGGCCCGACAGGGGATGAGCTCCTATAATTCACCCCTCCACTTT.

The J gene is TRBJ1-2, the V gene TRBV5-5, with D maybe TRBD1 (5 bases). With 2 bases removed from V and 4 bases from J, the gap between germline ends came to 15 bases. Germline-derived CDR1 and CDR2 are SGHKS and YYEKEE (reference sequence). The CDR3 has 15 amino acids. CDR3 protein: CASSLRPRGGYGYTF. As DNA, the CDR3 is TGTGCCAGCAGCTTAAGGCCCCGCGGGGGCTATGGCTACACCTTC.

This clone was seen a few times. V gene TRBV5-6 combines with J gene TRBJ2-1; the D is unclear. This CDR3 comprises 14 residues. The V end was cut by 6 bases, the J end by 6 bases, with 16 bases between. Germline CDR1 reads SGHDT; CDR2 reads YYEEEE. In nucleotides, the CDR3 is TGTGCCAGCACCTCATCGTGGGGTAGCAATGAGCAGTTCTTC. Protein sequence: CASTSSWGSNEQFF.

The chain has TRBV13 and TRBJ2-7, with a weak D call TRBD1 (6 bases). Germline CDR1 is PRHDT and CDR2 is FYEKMQ (reference sequence). This CDR3 has 12 amino acids. The V gene lost 4 bases and the J gene lost 2 bases, with 6 bases spanning the gap. In DNA form, the CDR3 reads TGTGCCAGCAGCTACAGGGCCTACGAGCAGTACTTC. Translated, it gives CASSYRAYEQYF.

The CDR3 region is CASSRSGQQETQYF. CDR3 sequence (DNA): TGTGCCAGTAGCCGATCGGGACAGCAAGAGACCCAGTACTTC. The chain carries TRBV19 and TRBJ2-5; TRBD1 matches 7 bases. V shed 6 bases, J shed 2 bases, and the junction held 6 bases outside the gene matches. The CDR3 runs to 14 residues. Per the germline V gene, CDR1 is LNHDA and CDR2 is SQIVND (reference sequence).

V is TRBV2 and J is TRBJ1-1; TRBD1 might be the D (5 bases). CDR1 is SNHLY, CDR2 FYNNEI, per germline. There are 13 residues in the CDR3. Deletions cut 8 bases from V and 2 bases from J, with 12 bases between. CDR3 in amino acids: CASLGQTNTEAFF. CDR3 coding DNA: TGTGCCAGCCTCGGACAAACAAACACTGAAGCTTTCTTT.

The J gene is TRBJ1-1, the V gene TRBV7-7, with unresolved D. Germline assignment: CDR1 SSHAT and CDR2 FNYEAQ (reference sequence). V dropped 5 bases and J dropped 5 bases, with 15 bases sitting between them. The CDR3 is 14 residues long. The CDR3 DNA follows: TGTGCCAGCAGCCCGATGGTGGGAGGAACTGAAGCTTTCTTT. Its translation is CASSPMVGGTEAFF.

The chain has TRBV7-9 and TRBJ1-1, with D tentatively TRBD1 (6 bases). Per germline, CDR1 SEHNR and CDR2 FQNEAQ (reference sequence). V was shortened by 5 bases and J by 1 base, with 14 bases between the two germline ends. This CDR3 has 15 amino acids. Here the CDR3 DNA reads TGTGCCAGCAGCCGAAGTGCGGGGGCGAACACTGAAGCTTTCTTT. The encoded protein is CASSRSAGANTEAFF.